The clone carrying this T cell receptor (beta chain) was picked up many times. The data belong to a study of human T cells and chemical hapten exposure. TCRdb re-derived calls from the RACE reads in MiXCR, one entry per CDR3 protein. Of tens of thousands of distinct CDR3 sequences listed, 8.5% to 10% are singletons. This CDR3 contains 15 residues. The V and J ends lost 4 bases and 5 bases, in that order; junction bases with no gene match: 5. Germline assignment: CDR1 LGHDT and CDR2 YNNKEL (reference sequence). The time point denotes: patch test 2, 6 weeks after DPC sensitization. Treatment given: therapeutic diphenylcyclopropenone sensitization with weekly scalp DPC. Total RNA came from unfractionated whole blood.

The chain couples TRBV3-1 to TRBJ2-2; TRBD1 matches at 9 bases. Sequencing was performed on whole blood, taken in connection with sensitization to the hapten diphenylcyclopropenone (DPC). This sequence originates from a woman aged 25-40 years with alopecia areata. Some clones in this sample may be carry-over from other donors' samples. Here the CDR3 reads CASSLRTGDTGELFF. CDR3 bases: TGTGCCAGCAGCCTGAGGACAGGGGATACCGGGGAGCTGTTTTTT.